These T cell receptor beta chains were read from a single sample in a study of CD8 T cells in ankylosing spondylitis. MiXCR was run by TCRdb on the 5' RACE reads, yielding one entry per CDR3 protein. The sample shows 200,000 to 300,000 distinct CDR3 sequences, 8% to 11% of them seen only once. Sample: blood, either unsorted or a sorted T cell fraction (not recorded which). The receptors come from a male donor with ankylosing spondylitis or in good health (not recorded which). CDR3s include the opening cysteine and the closing phenylalanine or tryptophan. The order of the fields is J gene, clone size, V gene, D gene, CDR3 DNA, CDR3 protein. D genes are given only for firm matches. The size of a clone is reported for some rows only, either as once, few or many, or as a class for expanded clones.

>TRBJ1-1|many|TRBV5-1|TRBD1
TGCGCCAGCAGCCCACGGACAGGGGACACTGAAGCTTTCTTT
CASSPRTGDTEAFF
>TRBJ1-1|many|TRBV25-1|TRBD1
TGTGCCAGCACCCCCAAGAGACAGGGGGTTTCTGAAGCTTTCTTT
CASTPKRQGVSEAFF
>TRBJ2-1|many|TRBV7-8|.
TGTGCCAGCAGCTTTAGGGGACACTCCTACAATGAGCAGTTCTTC
CASSFRGHSYNEQFF
>TRBJ2-7|many|TRBV11-1|.
TGTGCCAGCAGCCTCACCGGGACAAATGACTACGAGCAGTACTTC
CASSLTGTNDYEQYF
>TRBJ1-6|many|TRBV12-3/TRBV12-4|.
TGTGCCAGCAGTTTGTGGCCGGGTGGTATACCCCTCCACTTT
CASSLWPGGIPLHF
>TRBJ2-3|many|TRBV12-3/TRBV12-4|TRBD2
TGTGCCAGCAGGCCCCCGACTAGCTCAGATACGCAGTATTTT
CASRPPTSSDTQYF
>TRBJ2-1|many|TRBV5-1|.
TGCGCCAGCAGCTTGCGGGGAGAATTCAATGAGCAGTTCTTC
CASSLRGEFNEQFF
>TRBJ2-5|.|TRBV7-2|.
TGTGCCAGCAGCTTATCTAGGGAGGTAGAGACCCAGTACTTC
CASSLSREVETQYF
>TRBJ2-7|many|TRBV28|.
TGTGCCAGCACGGGTTCCGAGCAGTACTTC
CASTGSEQYF
>TRBJ2-5|many|TRBV6-6|.
TGTGCCAGCAGTCAACAGGGAAGAGAGACCCAGTACTTC
CASSQQGRETQYF
>TRBJ2-7|.|TRBV3-1|TRBD2
TGTGCCAGCAGCCTTTCCGGTGACTGGAACGGGGGGTCCTACGAGCAGTACTTC
CASSLSGDWNGGSYEQYF
>TRBJ2-5|many|TRBV20-1|TRBD2
TGCAGTGCTAGGGACCCCGGGACTAGCGGGAATCGTGTGAGAGAGACCCAGTACTTC
CSARDPGTSGNRVRETQYF
>TRBJ2-1|.|TRBV14|.
TGTGCCAGCAGCCACCTCCTCGGGGGCAATGAGCAGTTCTTC
CASSHLLGGNEQFF
>TRBJ2-1|many|TRBV7-9|TRBD1
TGTGCCAGCAGCTCCGGGACAGGGCCTTACAATGAGCAGTTCTTC
CASSSGTGPYNEQFF
>TRBJ2-7|.|TRBV10-1|TRBD1
TGCGCCAGCAGTGAAGGGGACAGGGGTTACGAGCAGTACTTC
CASSEGDRGYEQYF
>TRBJ1-3|many|TRBV30|.
TGTGCCTGGAGTGTAGGAGGGGGCTCTGGAAACACCATATATTTT
CAWSVGGGSGNTIYF
>TRBJ1-1|many|TRBV20-1|.
TGCAGTGCTACCTCGACAGGAGCGGTAGCTTTCTTT
CSATSTGAVAFF
>TRBJ1-6|many|TRBV27|.
TGTGCCAGCAGGCTTCTGGGGGGGTATAATTCACCCCTCCACTTT
CASRLLGGYNSPLHF
>TRBJ2-1|many|TRBV10-3|TRBD2
TGTGCCATCAGTGAGTGGACTAGCGGGAGGTACAATGAGCAGTTCTTC
CAISEWTSGRYNEQFF
>TRBJ2-5|.|TRBV30|TRBD1
TGTGCCTGGAATCCAGGACAGGGTTCATGGGAGACCCAGTACTTC
CAWNPGQGSWETQYF
>TRBJ2-7|many|TRBV7-2|TRBD1
TGTGCCAGCAGATTGGGACAGTCTGCCGCCTACGAGCAGTACTTC
CASRLGQSAAYEQYF
>TRBJ2-7|many|TRBV5-6|.
TGTGCCAGCAGCCCCCTAGGAGGGGTATCCTACGAGCAGTACTTC
CASSPLGGVSYEQYF
>TRBJ2-7|many|TRBV12-3/TRBV12-4|.
TGTGCCAGCAGTTTAGCGGGATCCTACGAGCAGTACTTC
CASSLAGSYEQYF
>TRBJ2-1|many|TRBV2|TRBD2
TGTGCCAGCAAAGCGGGAGGGCCCAATGAGCAGTTCTTC
CASKAGGPNEQFF